A single sample gave rise to the 25 T cell receptor beta chains below, sequenced in a study of cytomegalovirus exposure and HLA in healthy donors (dated by TCRdb to 2016 to 2017). The receptor library was made with the immunoSEQ multiplex PCR assay. A mixture of 60 forward primers for TCR Vbeta segments and 13 reverse primers for TCR Jbeta segments was used in the multiplex PCR. Drawn from immuneACCESS, this table holds only the in-frame rearrangements with V and J called that TCRdb kept. Clones are partly lost; checked studies trace under half to an unresolved V gene and leave the rest unexplained. This sample gives about 130,000 clones in total; 8.5% to 10% of them show up just once. Under 7% of the sample is in the top ten clones. The sample consisted of PBMCs. These receptor sequences come from a man in his forties or fifties in good health and CMV-seronegative.

This clone was recorded a few times. The rearrangement uses TRBV5-6 and TRBJ2-3; D uncertain. CDR1 and CDR2 (germline): SGHDT, YYEEEE. This CDR3 has 12 residues. V lost 0 bases to trimming and J lost 6 bases, with 5 bases between them. CDR3 nucleotide sequence: TGTGCCAGCAGCTTGGCGAGTGATACGCAGTATTTT. Residues: CASSLASDTQYF.

In this sample, this clone turned up a few times. The chain combines TRBV5-6 with TRBJ2-1; tentatively, D is TRBD1 (5 bases). The CDR3 length is 15 residues. V was shortened by 5 bases and J by 2 bases, with 14 bases between the two germline ends. Germline-derived CDR1 and CDR2 are SGHDT and YYEEEE. Here the CDR3 reads CASSVHVDTYNEQFF. CDR3 bases: TGTGCCAGCAGTGTCCACGTGGACACCTACAATGAGCAGTTCTTC.

The chain joins TRBV29-1 to TRBJ1-2; D perhaps matches TRBD1 (5 bases). CDR1 is SQVTM, CDR2 ANQGSEA, per germline. V lost 4 bases and J 8 bases, leaving 11 bases between the germline ends. This CDR3 comprises 11 residues. The CDR3 coding sequence is TGCAGCGTTGGTACAGGCGGCGGCTACACCTTC. Its protein product is CSVGTGGGYTF.

V gene TRBV28 combines with J gene TRBJ1-5; D gene ambiguous. The CDR3 sequence is 16 residues long. Germline CDR1 MDHEN, CDR2 SYDVKM. Trimming took off 1 base at V and 0 bases at J, with 10 bases between the two ends. The CDR3 sequence is CASSLLTRYSNQPQHF. In DNA, the CDR3 is TGTGCCAGCAGTTTATTGACAAGGTATAGCAATCAGCCCCAGCATTTT. Using reference TRBV28 and TRBJ1-5 for the parts outside the CDR3, the full variable domain is DVKVTQSSRYLVKRTGEKVFLECVQDMDHENMFWYRQDPGLGLRLIYFSYDVKMKEKGDIPEGYSVSREKKERFSLILESASTNQTSMYLCASSLLTRYSNQPQHFGDGTRLSIL.

The table lists this clone with a few counts. The rearrangement joins TRBV12-5 to TRBJ2-5; TRBD1 is a possible D gene (6 bases). This CDR3 contains 16 residues. With 6 bases removed from V and 9 bases from J, the gap between germline ends came to 26 bases. Germline loops: CDR1 LGHNT, CDR2 FRNRAP. The CDR3 reads CASGTRRQEPVAAQYF. The CDR3 coding sequence is TGTGCTAGTGGAACTCGGAGACAGGAGCCTGTTGCGGCCCAGTACTTC.

The sample holds a few counts of this clone. V is TRBV5-8 and J is TRBJ1-1; the D gene is possibly TRBD1 (6 bases). The CDR3 runs 14 residues. The germline V and J ends were trimmed by 2 bases and 1 base, with 9 bases remaining between them. CDR1 and CDR2 (germline): SGHTS, YDEGEE. The CDR3 here is CASSLGQTNTEAFF. The CDR3 DNA reads as TGTGCCAGCAGCTTAGGACAGACGAACACTGAAGCTTTCTTT.

This rearrangement joins TRBV5-1 to TRBJ1-1; 7 nucleotides agree with TRBD1. V shed 4 bases, J shed 3 bases, and the junction held 9 bases outside the gene matches. Germline CDR1 is SGHRS and CDR2 is YFSETQ. The CDR3 is 15 amino acids. CDR3 loop: CASSLLRQGYTEAFF. The CDR3 DNA sequence: TGCGCCAGCAGCCTTCTCCGACAGGGATACACTGAAGCTTTCTTT.

This clone occurred a few times. This chain links TRBV5-1 with TRBJ1-3; 10 nucleotides line up with TRBD1. The junction had 8 bases not matched to a gene; V was cut back by 4 bases and J by 1 base. In germline, CDR1 is SGHRS, CDR2 YFSETQ. The length of the CDR3 is 17 residues. The CDR3 region is CASSTGQGGNSGNTIYF. The CDR3, as DNA: TGCGCCAGCAGCACCGGACAGGGGGGCAATTCTGGAAACACCATATATTTT. Full variable domain (remainder filled in from reference TRBV5-1 and TRBJ1-3): KAGVTQTPRYLIKTRGQQVTLSCSPISGHRSVSWYQQTPGQGLQFLFEYFSETQRNKGNFPGRFSGRQFSNSRSEMNVSTLELGDSALYLCASSTGQGGNSGNTIYFGEGSWLTVV.

This clone has more than one count but fewer than ten. The chain combines TRBV7-9 with TRBJ1-1; 9 bases are a match to TRBD1. The germline gives CDR1 SEHNR, CDR2 FQNEAQ (reference sequence). V was pared by 5 bases and J by 6 bases, with 10 bases of the junction left unmatched. This CDR3 contains 15 residues. Here the CDR3 reads CASSPLGQGVPEAFF. CDR3 bases: TGTGCCAGCAGCCCGTTGGGACAGGGCGTACCTGAAGCTTTCTTT.

This clone was detected only a few times. J is TRBJ2-3 and V is TRBV5-1; a possible D gene is TRBD2 (6 bases). This CDR3 has 16 residues. The germline V gene has CDR1 SGHRS and CDR2 YFSETQ. V lost 0 bases and J lost 4, with 15 bases in between. Here the CDR3 reads CASSLESREVPDTQYF. The CDR3 nucleotides are TGCGCCAGCAGCTTGGAGAGCAGGGAGGTACCAGATACGCAGTATTTT.

This clone was detected a few times. The V gene is TRBV7-3, the J gene TRBJ2-2; 7 positions agree with TRBD2. The CDR3 length is 15 residues. The germline V gene has CDR1 SGHTA and CDR2 FQGTGA. V dropped 0 bases and J dropped 7; count of bases not matched to a gene: 5. The CDR3 is CASSLTGGRSGELFF. Here the CDR3 DNA reads TGTGCCAGCAGCTTAACGGGGGGGAGAAGCGGGGAGCTGTTTTTT.

Turning to this clone: This specimen includes other DNA sequences encoding the same CDR3. The chain couples TRBV15 to TRBJ2-7; a possible D gene is TRBD1 (6 bases). Trimming shortened V by 5 bases and J by 0 bases, and 11 bases separated the two germline ends. The CDR3 sequence is 14 residues long. CDR1 is LNHNV, CDR2 YYDKDF, per germline (reference sequence). CDR3 residues: CATSYRDNSYEQYF. The CDR3 DNA sequence: TGTGCCACCAGCTACCGGGACAACTCCTACGAGCAGTACTTC.

The V and J genes are TRBV7-9 and TRBJ1-1, with 7 bases identical to TRBD1. CDR1 and CDR2 from the germline V gene are SEHNR and FQNEAQ (reference sequence). The CDR3 runs 17 residues. The trim removed 5 bases at V and 0 bases at J, leaving 12 bases unmatched. The CDR3 reads CASSQGVTGALNTEAFF. The CDR3 region has the DNA TGTGCCAGCAGCCAGGGTGTCACAGGGGCCTTGAACACTGAAGCTTTCTTT.

This rearrangement joins TRBV5-4 to TRBJ1-1; D not certain. Trimming removed 2 bases at V and 4 bases at J, with 9 bases between. CDR1 is SGHNT, CDR2 YYREEE, per germline (reference sequence). CDR3 length equals 13 residues. The CDR3 DNA follows: TGTGCCAGCAGCTTATCCGAGGGCACTGAAGCTTTCTTT. It is translated as CASSLSEGTEAFF.

The rearrangement uses TRBV7-2 and TRBJ2-7; the match to TRBD2 covers 9 bases. The CDR3 has 15 residues. CDR1 is SGHTA and CDR2 is FQGNSA in the germline V gene. The junction had 9 bases not matched to a gene; V was cut back by 3 bases and J by 6 bases. CDR3 amino acids: CASSFRGGGAGEQYF. The CDR3 DNA reads as TGTGCCAGCAGCTTTAGGGGCGGGGGGGCTGGCGAGCAGTACTTC.

This clone was observed a handful of times. The rearrangement links TRBV10-2 to TRBJ1-5; D unresolved. CDR3 length equals 12 residues. Germline lookup yields CDR1 WSHSY and CDR2 SAAADI. V lost 0 bases and J lost 8, with 5 bases in between. Here the CDR3 DNA reads TGCGCCAGCAGTGAGTCTACGGAGCCCCAGCATTTT. Protein sequence: CASSESTEPQHF.

This clone was counted only a few times. This chain connects TRBV6-5 to TRBJ2-1; TRBD1 aligns across 10 bases. Germline V lookup: CDR1 MNHEY, CDR2 SVGAGI. With 5 bases clipped from V and 10 bases from J, the junction kept 5 bases outside the gene matches. CDR3 length: 13 residues. The CDR3 reads CASSAGTGVEQFF. The CDR3 DNA sequence: TGTGCCAGCAGTGCCGGGACAGGGGTAGAGCAGTTCTTC.

This clone turned up a few times. The genes are TRBV10-3 and TRBJ2-2; TRBD2 aligns across 9 bases. Germline V gene lookup returns CDR1 ENHRY and CDR2 SYGVKD. V shed 7 bases, J shed 6 bases, and the junction held 6 bases outside the gene matches. This CDR3 contains 14 residues. The CDR3 DNA is TGTGCCATCAAGGGCGGGGGGGCCGCCGGGGAGCTGTTTTTT. It specifies CAIKGGGAAGELFF.

This chain's CDR3 is CASSPGQGWQPQHF. The CDR3 DNA reads TGTGCCAGCAGTCCGGGACAGGGGTGGCAGCCCCAGCATTTT. The rearrangement joins TRBV28 to TRBJ1-5; 10 bases agree with TRBD1. V lost 5 bases, J lost 7 bases, and 5 bases stayed unmatched. CDR1 and CDR2 (germline): MDHEN, SYDVKM. The CDR3 runs 14 residues. Full variable domain (rest looked up from reference TRBV28 and TRBJ1-5): DVKVTQSSRYLVKRTGEKVFLECVQDMDHENMFWYRQDPGLGLRLIYFSYDVKMKEKGDIPEGYSVSREKKERFSLILESASTNQTSMYLCASSPGQGWQPQHFGDGTRLSIL.

This clone has just a few counts. V usage is TRBV28 and J usage is TRBJ1-1; no reliable D call. V lost 6 bases and J 6 bases, leaving 20 bases between the germline ends. The germline V gene encodes CDR1 MDHEN and CDR2 SYDVKM. The CDR3 spans 15 residues. CDR3 coding DNA: TGTGCCAGCAGACAGCCGGGAGCAGTCATCCCTGAAGCTTTCTTT. Amino acid sequence: CASRQPGAVIPEAFF.

This clone was observed a few times. The V gene is TRBV4-1, the J gene TRBJ1-3; D unresolved. V was pared by 2 bases and J by 0 bases, with 8 bases between. The germline V gene has CDR1 MGHRA and CDR2 YSYEKL. The CDR3 is 15 residues long. The CDR3 protein is CASSQLGLSGNTIYF. The CDR3 DNA reads as TGCGCCAGCAGCCAACTGGGCCTCTCTGGAAACACCATATATTTT.

This clone has more than one count but fewer than ten. This chain links TRBV19 with TRBJ2-5, with 12 bases lining up with TRBD1. The CDR3 contains 14 residues. Germline CDR1 and CDR2: LNHDA and SQIVND (reference sequence). The ends lost 8 bases at V and 4 bases at J; junction bases unmatched: 5. This CDR3 is CASRGQGASETQYF. The CDR3 DNA sequence: TGTGCCAGTCGGGGACAGGGGGCTTCAGAGACCCAGTACTTC.

This clone was recorded a few times. The V gene is TRBV11-2, the J gene TRBJ1-5; the D gene is possibly TRBD1 (5 bases). The V gene lost 5 bases and the J gene lost 4 bases, with 12 bases spanning the gap. CDR1 is SGHAT and CDR2 is FQNNGV in the germline V gene. This CDR3 is 14 amino acids long. The CDR3 sequence is CASSPTGDNQPQHF. CDR3 bases: TGTGCCAGCAGCCCCACGGGGGATAATCAGCCCCAGCATTTT.

This clone was found a few times. This chain joins TRBV5-4 and TRBJ1-6, with 11 bases lining up with TRBD1. Germline CDR1 SGHNT, CDR2 YYREEE (reference sequence). The CDR3 covers 15 residues. Trimming cost V 4 bases and J 6 bases; bases outside gene matches: 3. CDR3 sequence reads: CASSLGTGGNSPLHF. The CDR3 region has the DNA TGTGCCAGCAGCCTTGGGACAGGGGGTAATTCACCCCTCCACTTT.

In its sample, this clone was seen a few times. This chain connects TRBV7-7 to TRBJ2-7, with 8 nucleotides matching TRBD1. Germline values: CDR1 SSHAT, CDR2 FNYEAQ (reference sequence). CDR3 length: 15 residues. V shed 2 bases and J 2 bases; nucleotides not matched to a gene: 5. The CDR3 region is CASSLTDRVTYEQYF. The CDR3 nucleotides read TGTGCCAGCAGCTTAACGGACAGGGTGACCTACGAGCAGTACTTC.